This T cell receptor (beta chain) was retrieved from a study of cytomegalovirus exposure and HLA in healthy donors. Overall study results and limits: When presence/absence was analysed, sequencing depth was taken to be roughly uniform across donors.

A multiplex PCR was run with 60 Vbeta primers and 13 Jbeta primers. Repertoires were generated with immunoSEQ multiplex PCR, while TCRdb's copy carries only in-frame clones and drops some. The profile shows about 140,000 clones, approximately 79% of them singletons. This clone was counted a single time. Its cognate antigen is unknown. Trimming cost V 0 bases and J 4 bases, with 17 bases left between them. The CDR3 extends over 17 amino acids. Per germline, CDR1 SGHRS and CDR2 YFSETQ. V is TRBV5-1 and J is TRBJ2-1, with a possible D match to TRBD1 (6 bases). The sequence derives from a man younger than 35 in good health and CMV-seronegative. Sequenced input: PBMCs. In DNA, the CDR3 is TGCGCCAGCAGCTTGGAGGGGGAATCCGGGGTTTACAATGAGCAGTTCTTC. This codes for CASSLEGESGVYNEQFF.